This TCR beta chain originates from a study of CD8+ T cells in alopecia areata. Study-level information: Patients in the treated group were given tofacitinib by mouth, 5 to 10 mg twice a day. Dosing spanned 6 to 18 months on tofacitinib, then 6 months off drug.

Treatment of the sample: oral pan-JAK inhibitor, 5-10 mg twice daily. TCR sequencing used cDNA made by reverse transcription of extracted RNA. Clones were read by immunoSEQ multiplex PCR, and TCRdb kept only the in-frame ones, dropping some. The sample carries about 270,000 clones, 50% to 75% recorded once. This clone has a handful of counts. Its antigen is undetermined. Study results and limitations: Scalp and blood retained many expanded lesional clones during tofacitinib. Tofacitinib significantly brought down scalp clonality and expanded CD8+ clones among top 100.

Germline V gene data show CDR1 as ENHRY and CDR2 as SYGVKD. The CDR3 runs 14 residues. Between the trimmed V and J ends, which lost 2 bases and 5 bases, there was a span of 10 bases. This receptor was identified in a human donor with alopecia areata. Here the sequenced sample was CD4+ T cells sorted from blood, taken around week 52, from a patient treated with tofacitinib. J is TRBJ2-1 and V is TRBV10-3, with a tentative D call TRBD1 (6 bases). CDR3 loop: CAISEPGANNEQFF. The CDR3 DNA reads TGTGCCATCAGTGAGCCAGGGGCTAACAATGAGCAGTTCTTC.